The sequence of this T cell receptor beta chain was determined in a study of somatic mutations in cytotoxic T cells in rheumatoid arthritis. Study summary: Collection of patient blood (30 ml EDTA) took place right after diagnosis, before any treatment. Overall study results and limits: No antigen targets were known for the expanded CD8+ clones.

The study pulled out CD4+ and CD8+ cells with positive magnetic bead selection and then checked their purity by flow cytometry. V was trimmed by 3 bases and J by 5 bases, leaving 10 bases between them. The CDR3 runs 13 residues. The germline V gene has CDR1 SQVTM and CDR2 ANQGSEA. A word on this clone: Its antigen is unknown.

Using immunoSEQ multiplex PCR, the repertoire was profiled, and TCRdb retains in-frame clones only, with some absent. The data contain thousands of clones, 79% of them singletons. The receptor's source is an adult with rheumatoid arthritis. The specimen sequenced was CD8+ T cells sorted from blood. The rearrangement uses TRBV29-1 and TRBJ1-4; D is perhaps TRBD1 (5 bases). CDR3 residues: CSVEAGSNEKLFF. Here the CDR3 DNA reads TGCAGCGTTGAGGCAGGGAGCAATGAAAAACTGTTTTTT.